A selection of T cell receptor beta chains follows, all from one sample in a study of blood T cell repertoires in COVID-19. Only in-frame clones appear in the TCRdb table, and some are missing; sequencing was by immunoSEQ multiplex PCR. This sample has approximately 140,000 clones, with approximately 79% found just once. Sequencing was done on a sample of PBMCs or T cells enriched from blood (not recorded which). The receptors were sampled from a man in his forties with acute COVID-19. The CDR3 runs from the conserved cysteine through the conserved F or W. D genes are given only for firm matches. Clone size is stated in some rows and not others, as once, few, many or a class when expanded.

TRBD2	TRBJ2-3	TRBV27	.	CASSFYRGETDTQYF	TGTGCCAGCAGTTTCTATCGGGGGGAAACAGATACGCAGTATTTT
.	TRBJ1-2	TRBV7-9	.	CASRESGVNYGYTF	TGTGCCAGCAGGGAATCGGGGGTTAACTATGGCTACACCTTC
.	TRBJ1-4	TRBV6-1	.	CASSDYEVEKLFF	TGTGCCAGCAGTGATTATGAGGTTGAAAAACTGTTTTTT
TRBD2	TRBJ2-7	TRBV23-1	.	CASPRGDDGYEQYF	TGCGCCAGTCCGCGGGGGGACGACGGCTACGAGCAGTACTTC
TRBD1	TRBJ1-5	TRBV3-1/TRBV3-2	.	CASSGTGVYQPQHF	TGTGCCAGCTCCGGGACAGGAGTCTATCAGCCCCAGCATTTT
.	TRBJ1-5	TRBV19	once	CASSTTDYSNQPQHF	TGTGCCAGTAGTACCACAGACTATAGCAATCAGCCCCAGCATTTT
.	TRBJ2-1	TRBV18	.	CASSPTQGAEQFF	TGTGCCAGCTCACCGACTCAGGGTGCCGAGCAGTTCTTC
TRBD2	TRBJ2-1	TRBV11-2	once	CASSFFFPIAGGVNEQFF	TGTGCCAGCAGCTTCTTCTTCCCCATAGCGGGGGGGGTCAATGAGCAGTTCTTC
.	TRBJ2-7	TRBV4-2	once	CASSQERDTRDYEQYF	TGTGCCAGCAGCCAAGAGAGGGACACCAGAGACTACGAGCAGTACTTC
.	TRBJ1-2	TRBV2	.	CASSDLRESGYTF	TGTGCCAGCAGTGATTTGCGGGAGAGTGGCTACACCTTC
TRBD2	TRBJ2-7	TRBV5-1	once	CASSFTSGGAIYEQYF	TGCGCCAGCAGCTTCACTAGCGGGGGGGCTATCTACGAGCAGTACTTC
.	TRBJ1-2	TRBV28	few	CASSWDNLNYGYTF	TGTGCCAGCAGTTGGGACAATTTGAACTATGGCTACACCTTC
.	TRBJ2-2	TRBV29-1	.	CSARADFTGELFF	TGCAGCGCCCGAGCGGATTTCACCGGGGAGCTGTTTTTT
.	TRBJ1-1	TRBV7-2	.	CASSRMGSGRNTEAFF	TGTGCCAGCAGCCGGATGGGTTCGGGGAGGAACACTGAAGCTTTCTTT
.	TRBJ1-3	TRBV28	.	CASSPGSPGNTIYF	TGTGCCAGCAGTCCTGGCTCGCCCGGAAACACCATATATTTT
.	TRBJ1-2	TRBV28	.	CASRPGVLLGYTF	TGTGCCAGCAGGCCAGGGGTCCTACTGGGCTACACCTTC
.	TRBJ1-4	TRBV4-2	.	CASSQSRDTSTNEKLFF	TGTGCCAGCAGCCAGAGCCGGGACACCTCAACTAATGAAAAACTGTTTTTT
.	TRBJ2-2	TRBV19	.	CASSITGNTGELFF	TGTGCCAGTAGTATTACAGGGAACACCGGGGAGCTGTTTTTT
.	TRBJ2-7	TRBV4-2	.	CASSQEATSFWEQYF	TGTGCCAGCAGCCAAGAGGCAACTAGCTTCTGGGAGCAGTACTTC
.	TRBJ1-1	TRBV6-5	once	CASIGNSWNTEAFF	TGTGCCAGCATCGGGAACAGTTGGAACACTGAAGCTTTCTTT
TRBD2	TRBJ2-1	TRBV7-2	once	CASSHPGGTSGYNEQFF	TGTGCCAGCAGCCATCCCGGTGGGACTAGCGGTTACAATGAGCAGTTCTTC
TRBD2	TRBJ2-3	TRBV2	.	CASSEMGLAGGDTQYF	TGTGCCAGCAGTGAAATGGGACTAGCGGGAGGAGATACGCAGTATTTT
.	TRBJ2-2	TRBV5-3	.	CARSLGGLTTGELFF	TGTGCCAGAAGCTTGGGGGGACTCACAACCGGGGAGCTGTTTTTT
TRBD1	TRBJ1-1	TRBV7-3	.	CASSLQGAVNTEAFF	TGTGCCAGCAGCTTACAGGGGGCGGTAAACACTGAAGCTTTCTTT
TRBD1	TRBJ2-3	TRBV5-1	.	CASSLFGQGRTDTQYF	TGCGCCAGCAGCTTATTCGGACAGGGGAGGACAGATACGCAGTATTTT
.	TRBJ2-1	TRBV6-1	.	CASSESKGNEQFF	TGTGCCAGCAGTGAGTCGAAGGGGAATGAGCAGTTCTTC
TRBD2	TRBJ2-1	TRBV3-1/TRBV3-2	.	CASSQGPAGGGEQFF	TGTGCCAGCAGCCAAGGCCCGGCGGGAGGAGGGGAGCAGTTCTTC
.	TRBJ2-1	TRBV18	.	CASSPRSARGGVDEQFF	TGTGCCAGCTCACCACGTTCAGCAAGGGGAGGTGTCGATGAGCAGTTCTTC
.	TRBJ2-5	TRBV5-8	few	CASSLYMAETQYF	TGTGCCAGCAGCTTGTATATGGCAGAGACCCAGTACTTC
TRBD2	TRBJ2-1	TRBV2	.	CASSEWGLGGGSYNEQFF	TGTGCCAGCAGTGAATGGGGACTGGGCGGGGGATCCTACAATGAGCAGTTCTTC
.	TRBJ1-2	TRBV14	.	CASSQARGGWGYTF	TGTGCCAGCAGCCAAGCAAGGGGAGGCTGGGGCTACACCTTC
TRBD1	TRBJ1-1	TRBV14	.	CASSPRTGGRAFF	TGTGCCAGCAGCCCCCGGACAGGGGGACGCGCTTTCTTT
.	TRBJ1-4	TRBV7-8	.	CASSPRGSTNEKLFF	TGTGCCAGCAGCCCAAGGGGGTCGACTAATGAAAAACTGTTTTTT
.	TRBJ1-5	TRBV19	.	CASSTSGDGQPQHF	TGTGCCAGTAGTACTTCGGGGGACGGGCAGCCCCAGCATTTT
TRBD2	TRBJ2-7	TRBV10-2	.	CASSKISGRAGDYEQYF	TGCGCCAGCAGTAAAATTAGCGGGAGGGCCGGAGACTACGAGCAGTACTTC
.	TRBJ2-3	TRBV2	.	CASSPSGTQYF	TGTGCCAGCAGCCCCTCCGGTACGCAGTATTTT
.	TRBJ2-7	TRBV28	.	CASSLSLVGTTVAYEQYF	TGTGCCAGCAGTTTATCTCTTGTCGGGACAACAGTTGCCTACGAGCAGTACTTC
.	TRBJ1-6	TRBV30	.	CAWSLTQGPLHF	TGTGCCTGGTCCCTAACCCAGGGACCCCTCCACTTT
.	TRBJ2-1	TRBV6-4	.	CASSDPTMRWGEFF	TGTGCCAGCAGTGACCCAACTATGAGGTGGGGGGAGTTCTTC
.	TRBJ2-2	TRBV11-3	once	CASSLGLAGTNTGELFF	TGTGCCAGCAGCTTAGGTCTCGCGGGGACCAACACCGGGGAGCTGTTTTTT
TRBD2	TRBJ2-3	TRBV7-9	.	CASSPGTSGGGADTQYF	TGTGCCAGCAGCCCCGGGACTAGCGGGGGAGGTGCAGATACGCAGTATTTT
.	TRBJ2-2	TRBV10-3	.	CAISGQSDTGELFF	TGTGCCATCAGTGGGCAGAGCGACACCGGGGAGCTGTTTTTT
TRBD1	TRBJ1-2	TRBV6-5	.	CASSPQGGYGYTF	TGTGCCAGCAGTCCACAGGGGGGCTATGGCTACACCTTC
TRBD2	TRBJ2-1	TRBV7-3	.	CASSQGSLAGGEQFF	TGTGCCAGCAGCCAGGGTAGTCTAGCGGGAGGTGAGCAGTTCTTC
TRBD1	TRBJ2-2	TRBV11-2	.	CASSLRQGTSPSTGELFF	TGTGCCAGCAGCTTACGACAGGGGACAAGCCCTAGCACCGGGGAGCTGTTTTTT
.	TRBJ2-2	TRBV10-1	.	CASTGDVTGELFF	TGCGCCAGCACGGGGGACGTCACCGGGGAGCTGTTTTTT
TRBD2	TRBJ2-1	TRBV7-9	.	CASSLDLAGGPLDEQFF	TGTGCCAGCAGCTTAGATCTAGCGGGGGGGCCATTAGATGAGCAGTTCTTC
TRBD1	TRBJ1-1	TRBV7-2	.	CASSLWTGNTEAFF	TGTGCCAGCAGCCTTTGGACAGGAAACACTGAAGCTTTCTTT
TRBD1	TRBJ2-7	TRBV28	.	CASTLGGRARNEQYF	TGTGCCAGCACCCTAGGGGGCAGGGCTAGAAACGAGCAGTACTTC
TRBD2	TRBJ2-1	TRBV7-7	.	CASSLAGTGGPNEQFF	TGTGCTAGCAGCTTAGCTGGGACGGGAGGGCCCAATGAGCAGTTCTTC
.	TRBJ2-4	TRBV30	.	CAWSSGRYIQYF	TGTGCCTGGAGTAGTGGGAGGTACATTCAGTACTTC
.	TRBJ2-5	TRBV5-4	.	CASSLAPRSETQYF	TGTGCCAGCAGCTTGGCCCCGCGTTCTGAGACCCAGTACTTC
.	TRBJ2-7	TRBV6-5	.	CASSPGGSRYEQYF	TGTGCCAGCAGTCCCGGCGGGTCGCGGTACGAGCAGTACTTC
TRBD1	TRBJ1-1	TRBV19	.	CASRRQGNTEAFF	TGTGCCAGTAGGCGACAGGGCAACACTGAAGCTTTCTTT
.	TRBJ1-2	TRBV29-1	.	CSVDGGRGNYGYTF	TGCAGCGTTGACGGGGGGCGAGGTAACTATGGCTACACCTTC
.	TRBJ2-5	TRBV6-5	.	CASTLYAWYQETQYF	TGTGCCAGCACCCTCTATGCTTGGTACCAAGAGACCCAGTACTTC
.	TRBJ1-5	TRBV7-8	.	CASSSRGPQHF	TGTGCCAGCAGCTCCCGCGGGCCCCAGCATTTT
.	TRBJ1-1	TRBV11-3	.	CASSLGMESRQREAFF	TGTGCCAGCAGCTTAGGAATGGAATCTCGACAGCGTGAAGCTTTCTTT
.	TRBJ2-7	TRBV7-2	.	CASSLGGTGHYEQYF	TGTGCCAGCAGCTTAGGGGGGACGGGACACTACGAGCAGTACTTC
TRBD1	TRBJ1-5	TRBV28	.	CASSSTGTGGVRTQHF	TGTGCCAGCAGTTCCACCGGGACAGGGGGCGTAAGGACCCAGCATTTT